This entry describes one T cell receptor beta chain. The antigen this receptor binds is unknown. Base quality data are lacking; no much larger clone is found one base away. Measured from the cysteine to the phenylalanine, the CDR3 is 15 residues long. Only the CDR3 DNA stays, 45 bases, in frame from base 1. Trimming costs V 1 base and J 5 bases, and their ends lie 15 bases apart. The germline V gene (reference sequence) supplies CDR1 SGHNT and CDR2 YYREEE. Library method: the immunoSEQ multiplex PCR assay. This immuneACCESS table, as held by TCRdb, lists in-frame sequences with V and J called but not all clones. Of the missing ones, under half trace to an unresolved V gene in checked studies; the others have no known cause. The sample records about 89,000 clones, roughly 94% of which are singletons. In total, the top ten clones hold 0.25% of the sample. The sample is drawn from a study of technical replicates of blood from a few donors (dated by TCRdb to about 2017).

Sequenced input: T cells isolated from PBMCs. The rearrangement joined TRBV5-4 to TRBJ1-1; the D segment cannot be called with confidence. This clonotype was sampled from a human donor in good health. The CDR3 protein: CASSLSPGRDTEAFF. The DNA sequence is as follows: TGTGCCAGCAGCTTGTCTCCGGGAAGGGATACTGAAGCTTTCTTT. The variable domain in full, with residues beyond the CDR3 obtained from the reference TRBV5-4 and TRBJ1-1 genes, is ETGVTQSPTHLIKTRGQQVTLRCSSQSGHNTVSWYQQALGQGPQFIFQYYREEENGRGNFPPRFSGLQFPNYSSELNVNALELDDSALYLCASSLSPGRDTEAFFGQGTRLTVV.